This T cell receptor (beta chain) was recorded in a study of regulatory and conventional T cells in RAG deficiency. The study's findings and limits: Sorted Omenn CD25-high CD127-low cells may not be bona fide Tregs. Shannon entropy fell and Simpson indices rose in RAG-deficient patients. Shorter CDR3s in all patient subsets; >75% Treg-Tconv overlap in Omenn. Omenn syndrome and CID/AS patients had around 100-fold fewer unique Treg TCR beta sequences, versus around 10-fold elsewhere.

Conventional CD4+ T cells were sorted from blood as CD25-low CD127-high cells. This clone was observed once. Its target is not known. This CDR3 comprises 16 residues. V was shortened by 5 bases and J by 5 bases, with 21 bases between the two germline ends. Germline V lookup: CDR1 KGHSH, CDR2 LQKENI. TCRdb keeps only in-frame clones here, not all; method: immunoSEQ multiplex PCR. Of more than 20,000 clones listed, 85% to 95% are singletons. These records were also assigned to another study, of regulatory T cells. From that paper: Amplification used 52 TRBV primers and 13 TRBJ primers.

The sequence derives from a human donor in good health. This chain links TRBV18 with TRBJ1-1; D may be TRBD1 (5 bases). Sequenced sample: CD4+ T cells sorted from blood. CDR3 sequence reads: CASSAPGTGVLTEAFF. CDR3 nucleotide sequence: TGTGCCAGCTCAGCCCCCGGGACGGGGGTGTTGACTGAAGCTTTCTTT.